This TCR beta chain was recovered during a study of patients and donors after allogeneic stem cell transplantation. The CDR3 runs 18 residues. Looked up from germline, CDR1 is MNHEY and CDR2 is SMNVEV (reference sequence). Trimming took 5 bases from V and 7 from J, leaving 29 bases between them. TCRdb reprocessed the RT-PCR reads with MiXCR, giving one entry per CDR3 protein. There are 390,000 or so distinct CDR3 sequences in the sample; approximately 16% occur only once, and around 7.9% lies in the top ten. V gene TRBV27 combines with J gene TRBJ1-2; D perhaps matches TRBD1 (5 bases). The sequence came from a human donor who was either an allogeneic HSCT recipient or a stem cell or donor lymphocyte infusion donor (not recorded which). It is not recorded whose cells these are; they may come from a transplant donor. Input material: blood, either unsorted or a sorted T cell fraction (not recorded which). The chain's CDR3 is CASSLRGETPGGLGGYTF. DNA of the CDR3: TGTGCCAGCAGTCTTCGAGGAGAGACTCCCGGGGGTTTAGGTGGCTACACCTTC.